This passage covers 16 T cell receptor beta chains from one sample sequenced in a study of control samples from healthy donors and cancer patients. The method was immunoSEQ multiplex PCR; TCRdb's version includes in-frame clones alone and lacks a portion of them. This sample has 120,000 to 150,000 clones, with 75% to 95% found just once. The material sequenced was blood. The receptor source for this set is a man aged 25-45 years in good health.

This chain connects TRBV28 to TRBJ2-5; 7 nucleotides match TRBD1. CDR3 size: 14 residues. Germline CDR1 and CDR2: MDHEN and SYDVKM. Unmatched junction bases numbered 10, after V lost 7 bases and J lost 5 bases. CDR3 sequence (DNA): TGTGCCAGCACCTCGGAAGGGGGCAGGGAGACCCAGTACTTC. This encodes CASTSEGGRETQYF.

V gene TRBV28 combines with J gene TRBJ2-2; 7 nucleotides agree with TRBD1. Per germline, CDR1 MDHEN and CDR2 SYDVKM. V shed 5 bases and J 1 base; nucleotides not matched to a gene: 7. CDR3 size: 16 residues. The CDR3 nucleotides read TGTGCCAGCAGTCCTACAGGGGAGAGGAACACCGGGGAGCTGTTTTTT. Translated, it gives CASSPTGERNTGELFF.

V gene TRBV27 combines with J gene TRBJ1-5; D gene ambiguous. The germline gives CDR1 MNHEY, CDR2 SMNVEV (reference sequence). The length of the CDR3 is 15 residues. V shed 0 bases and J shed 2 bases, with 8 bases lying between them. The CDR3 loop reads CASSLSRAGNQPQHF. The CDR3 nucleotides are TGTGCCAGCAGTTTATCGAGGGCAGGCAATCAGCCCCAGCATTTT.

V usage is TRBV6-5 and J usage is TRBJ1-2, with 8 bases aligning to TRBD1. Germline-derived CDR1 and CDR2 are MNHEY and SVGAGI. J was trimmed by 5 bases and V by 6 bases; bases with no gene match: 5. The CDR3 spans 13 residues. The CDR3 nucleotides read TGTGCCAGCAGCCCGGGACAGGAGTATGGCTACACCTTC. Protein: CASSPGQEYGYTF.

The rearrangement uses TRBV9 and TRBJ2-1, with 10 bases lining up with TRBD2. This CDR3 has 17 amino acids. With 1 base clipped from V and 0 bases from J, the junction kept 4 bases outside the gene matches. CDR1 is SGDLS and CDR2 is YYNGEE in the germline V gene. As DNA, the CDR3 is TGTGCCAGCAGCGTACTAGCGGGGGACGTCTCCTACAATGAGCAGTTCTTC. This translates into CASSVLAGDVSYNEQFF.

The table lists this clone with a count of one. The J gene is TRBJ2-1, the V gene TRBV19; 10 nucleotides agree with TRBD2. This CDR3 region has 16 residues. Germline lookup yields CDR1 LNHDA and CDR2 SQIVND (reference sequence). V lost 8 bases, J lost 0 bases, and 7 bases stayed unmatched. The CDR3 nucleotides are TGTGCCAGTCGACTAGCGGGCTCTGGCTCCTACAATGAGCAGTTCTTC. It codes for CASRLAGSGSYNEQFF.

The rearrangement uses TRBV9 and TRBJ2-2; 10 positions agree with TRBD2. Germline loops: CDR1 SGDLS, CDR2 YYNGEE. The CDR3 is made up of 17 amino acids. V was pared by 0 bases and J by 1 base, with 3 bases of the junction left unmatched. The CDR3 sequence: CASSVASGGLNTGELFF. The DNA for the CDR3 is TGTGCCAGCAGCGTAGCTAGCGGGGGACTGAACACCGGGGAGCTGTTTTTT.

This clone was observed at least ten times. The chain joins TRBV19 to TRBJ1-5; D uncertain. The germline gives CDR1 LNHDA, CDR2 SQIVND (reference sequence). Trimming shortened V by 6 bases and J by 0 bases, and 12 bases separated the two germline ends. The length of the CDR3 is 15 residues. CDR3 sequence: CASRTSSNSNQPQHF. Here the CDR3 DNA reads TGTGCCAGTAGGACTTCGTCGAATAGCAATCAGCCCCAGCATTTT.

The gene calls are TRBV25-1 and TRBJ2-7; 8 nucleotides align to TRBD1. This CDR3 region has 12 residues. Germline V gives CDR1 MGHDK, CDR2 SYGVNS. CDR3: CALSGTGGEQYF. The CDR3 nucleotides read TGTGCGTTGTCCGGGACAGGCGGCGAGCAGTACTTC.

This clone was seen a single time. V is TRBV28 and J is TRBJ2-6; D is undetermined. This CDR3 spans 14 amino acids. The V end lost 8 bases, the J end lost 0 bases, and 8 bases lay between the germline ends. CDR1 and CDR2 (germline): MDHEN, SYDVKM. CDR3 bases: TGTGCCAGCTTAACAGCCTCTGGGGCCAACGTCCTGACTTTC. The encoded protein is CASLTASGANVLTF.

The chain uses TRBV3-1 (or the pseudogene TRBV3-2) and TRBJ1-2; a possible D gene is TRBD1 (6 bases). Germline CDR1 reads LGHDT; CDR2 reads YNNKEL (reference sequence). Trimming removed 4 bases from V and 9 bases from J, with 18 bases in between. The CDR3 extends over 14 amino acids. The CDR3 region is CASSPLGQLLRYTF. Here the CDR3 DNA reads TGTGCCAGCAGCCCCCTAGGACAGCTCCTACGCTACACCTTC.

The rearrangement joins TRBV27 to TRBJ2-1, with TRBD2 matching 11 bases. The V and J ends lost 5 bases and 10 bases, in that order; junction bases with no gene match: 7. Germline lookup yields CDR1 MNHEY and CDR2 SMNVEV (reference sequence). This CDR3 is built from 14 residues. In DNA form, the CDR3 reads TGTGCCAGCAGTCCTCTAGCGGGGGGAGACGAGCAGTTCTTC. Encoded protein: CASSPLAGGDEQFF.

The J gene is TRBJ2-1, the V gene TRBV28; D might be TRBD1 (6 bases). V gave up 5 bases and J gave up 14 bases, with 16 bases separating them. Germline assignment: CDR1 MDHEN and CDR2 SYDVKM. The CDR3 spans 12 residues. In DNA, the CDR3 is TGTGCCAGCAGTGTGGACAGTACCGCTGAGTTCTTC. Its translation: CASSVDSTAEFF.

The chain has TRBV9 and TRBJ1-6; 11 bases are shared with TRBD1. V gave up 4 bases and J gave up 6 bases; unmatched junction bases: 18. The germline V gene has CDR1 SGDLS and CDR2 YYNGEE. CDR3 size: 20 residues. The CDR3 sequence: CASSLAELPGQGGVNSPLHF. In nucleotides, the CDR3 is TGTGCCAGCAGCCTAGCGGAACTCCCGGGACAGGGGGGTGTTAATTCACCCCTCCACTTT.

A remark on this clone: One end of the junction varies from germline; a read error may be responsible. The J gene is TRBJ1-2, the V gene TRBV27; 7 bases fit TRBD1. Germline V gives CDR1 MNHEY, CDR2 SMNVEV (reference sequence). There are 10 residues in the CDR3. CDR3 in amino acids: CASSGQVLIF. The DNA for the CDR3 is TGTGCCAGCAGTGGACAGGTCCTCATCTTC.

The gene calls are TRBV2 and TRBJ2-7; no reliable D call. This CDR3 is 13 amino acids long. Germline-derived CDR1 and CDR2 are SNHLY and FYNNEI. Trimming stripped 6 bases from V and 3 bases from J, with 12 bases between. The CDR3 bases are TGTGCCAGCAGGGTCGGAGCTCACTACGAGCAGTACTTC. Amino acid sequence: CASRVGAHYEQYF.